A selection of T cell receptor beta chains follows, all from one sample in a study of cytomegalovirus exposure and HLA in healthy donors. Measured with immunoSEQ multiplex PCR; TCRdb has only the in-frame clones, and not every one. In the table there are 230,000 or so clones, approximately 91% of which are singletons. Sequenced sample: PBMCs. These receptors were taken from a girl aged 2-10 years in good health and CMV-seronegative. Each CDR3 is given with its conserved first and last residue. A D gene is named only where the DNA matches it firmly. A row's size may be missing; if present it is once, few, many or a size class.

cdr3_nt	cdr3_aa	v_call	j_call	clone_size	d_call
TGCAGCACACAACTAGCGGCGAAGCAGTTCTTC	CSTQLAAKQFF	TRBV29-1	TRBJ2-1	few	TRBD2
TGTGCCATCAACGACCCGGGGGACTATGGCTACACCTTC	CAINDPGDYGYTF	TRBV10-3	TRBJ1-2	.	.
TGTGCCAGCAGTATAGGGGCGAACACTGAAGCTTTCTTT	CASSIGANTEAFF	TRBV27	TRBJ1-1	.	.
TGTGCCAGCTCACCCTATAACGAAGACGAGCAGTACTTC	CASSPYNEDEQYF	TRBV18	TRBJ2-7	.	.
TGTGCCAGCAGCGCTTCGACTAGCGGGAACACCGGGGAGCTGTTTTTT	CASSASTSGNTGELFF	TRBV9	TRBJ2-2	.	TRBD2
TGTGCCAGCAGCTACACAGGGGGCGGCTTCGAGCAGTACTTC	CASSYTGGGFEQYF	TRBV5-8	TRBJ2-7	.	TRBD1
TGTGCCAGCAGTCCAACTCGGGGGTATTCCTACGAGCAGTACTTC	CASSPTRGYSYEQYF	TRBV27	TRBJ2-7	.	.
TGTGCCAGCAGCCTAACTACGGGGGGGGGTGTACGTGGCTACACCTTC	CASSLTTGGGVRGYTF	TRBV7-8	TRBJ1-2	.	.
TGTGCCAGTGTTCAAGCGGGGGGGCCGGCGTTCTTC	CASVQAGGPAFF	TRBV19	TRBJ2-1	.	TRBD2
TGTGCCAGCAGCACCAGGGCTGGTAGCACTGAAGCTTTCTTT	CASSTRAGSTEAFF	TRBV7-8	TRBJ1-1	.	.
TGCGCCAGCCGGACACCCACAGATACGCAGTATTTT	CASRTPTDTQYF	TRBV5-1	TRBJ2-3	.	.
TGCGCCAGCAGCTATAACGGGGATCGAAGCGGGGAGCTGTTTTTT	CASSYNGDRSGELFF	TRBV5-1	TRBJ2-2	.	.
TGTGCTAGTGGTCCCACTCCCGGGAGTAGCAATCAGCCCCAGCATTTT	CASGPTPGSSNQPQHF	TRBV12-5	TRBJ1-5	.	.
TGTGCCAGCAGCCAGGTCTCATCTGGAAACACCATATATTTT	CASSQVSSGNTIYF	TRBV9	TRBJ1-3	.	.
TGTGCCAGCAGCCCCAGACCGGGACAGGTTTTTAATTCACCCCTCCACTTT	CASSPRPGQVFNSPLHF	TRBV7-2	TRBJ1-6	.	TRBD1
TGTGCCAGCAGCGTGACTAGCGGGATAAACGGGGAGCTGTTTTTT	CASSVTSGINGELFF	TRBV9	TRBJ2-2	.	TRBD2
TGTGCCAGCAGTGTCAATCAGGACACTCCCTACGAGCAGTACTTC	CASSVNQDTPYEQYF	TRBV2	TRBJ2-7	.	.
TGCGCCAGGCCTAAATTAGTCTCTGGAAACACCATATATTTT	CARPKLVSGNTIYF	TRBV10-1	TRBJ1-3	.	.
TGTGCCAGCAGCGACAGAGCTAACTATGGCTACACCTTC	CASSDRANYGYTF	TRBV9	TRBJ1-2	.	.
TGTGCCAGCAGCTTTTTGGACAGGGCCCACGAGCAGTACTTC	CASSFLDRAHEQYF	TRBV5-8	TRBJ2-7	.	TRBD1
TGCAGTGCTTTAAAAGCTTTCTTT	CSALKAFF	TRBV20-1	TRBJ1-1	.	.
TGTGCCAGTAGTAGGGCGGGGACAGGGGGCGCTGGCTATGGCTACACCTTC	CASSRAGTGGAGYGYTF	TRBV19	TRBJ1-2	.	TRBD1
TGTGCCAGCAGCCCCCCGTCGTACAATGAGCAGTTCTTC	CASSPPSYNEQFF	TRBV7-9	TRBJ2-1	.	.
TGTGCCAGCAGCAGGACAGGGGGCACTGAAGCTTTCTTT	CASSRTGGTEAFF	TRBV7-9	TRBJ1-1	.	TRBD1
TGTGCCAGCAGCTCCCACGGAGATACGCAGTATTTT	CASSSHGDTQYF	TRBV11-2	TRBJ2-3	.	.
TGTGCCAGCACCGGGACTAGTGCAGATACGCAGTATTTT	CASTGTSADTQYF	TRBV28	TRBJ2-3	.	TRBD2
TGTGCCAGCAGCGTAGTACAGGGGACCCTCCACTTT	CASSVVQGTLHF	TRBV9	TRBJ1-6	.	TRBD1
TGTTCCAGCACGTCCTTTGCCCTGGGCGGCTACACCTTC	CSSTSFALGGYTF	TRBV7-9	TRBJ1-2	.	.
TGTGCCAGCACTACCTGGTCCTCTGGAAACACCATATATTTT	CASTTWSSGNTIYF	TRBV28	TRBJ1-3	.	.
TGCGCCAGCAGTGACTCGACTAGCTCGAGCTCCTACGAGCAGTACTTC	CASSDSTSSSSYEQYF	TRBV10-1	TRBJ2-7	.	TRBD2
TGTGCCAGCAGTGAACGGGGAAACTATGGCTACACCTTC	CASSERGNYGYTF	TRBV6-1	TRBJ1-2	few	.
TGTGCCAGCAGCCAAGGTGGCGGGGGATTTTACGAGCAGTACTTC	CASSQGGGGFYEQYF	TRBV4-2	TRBJ2-7	.	TRBD2
TGTGCCAGCTCAATGACAGGGCCCAATCAGCCCCAGCATTTT	CASSMTGPNQPQHF	TRBV18	TRBJ1-5	once	TRBD1
TGTGCCAGCATTAAAAATGAAAAACTGTTTTTT	CASIKNEKLFF	TRBV6-1	TRBJ1-4	.	.
TGCGCCAGCAGCTGGACAGTTACCGGGGAGCTGTTTTTT	CASSWTVTGELFF	TRBV5-1	TRBJ2-2	few	.
TGTGCCAGCAGTGAAAAAGGAGGTGGCTCCTACGAGCAGTACTTC	CASSEKGGGSYEQYF	TRBV6-1	TRBJ2-7	.	.
TGTGCCAGCGGGGGCATATTTGGGGAAGCTTTCTTT	CASGGIFGEAFF	TRBV9	TRBJ1-1	.	.
TGTGCCTCTCGGGGCCCTGGGGGCGACACCGGGGAGCTGTTTTTT	CASRGPGGDTGELFF	TRBV10-3	TRBJ2-2	.	.
TGCGCCAGCAGTCTCATAGCGGGTATCACAGATACGCAGTATTTT	CASSLIAGITDTQYF	TRBV10-1	TRBJ2-3	.	TRBD2
TGTGCCATCAGTGATGGGAGCGGGGGTGAGGCGCCCCAGCATTTT	CAISDGSGGEAPQHF	TRBV10-3	TRBJ1-5	.	.
TGTGCCAGCAGCTTAGGGTACGAAATAGTTCGGCCCCAGCATTTT	CASSLGYEIVRPQHF	TRBV11-2	TRBJ1-5	.	.
TGTGCCAGCAGCCCCGGCAGGGTGAGCACTGAAGCTTTCTTT	CASSPGRVSTEAFF	TRBV5-6	TRBJ1-1	.	.
TGTGCCAGCAGCTTGAACCGCGAGGCAGAGTACCAAGAGACCCAGTACTTC	CASSLNREAEYQETQYF	TRBV5-7	TRBJ2-5	.	.
TGTGCCAGCAGTGAACCAGACAGCCTCTATGGCTACACCTTC	CASSEPDSLYGYTF	TRBV25-1	TRBJ1-2	.	.
TGTGCCAAAGGTATAGCGGAAAACACAGATACGCAGTATTTT	CAKGIAENTDTQYF	TRBV11-3	TRBJ2-3	.	.
TGTGCCAGCAGTTTGGACCGGGACTCCTTCCGGGTAGATACGCAGTATTTT	CASSLDRDSFRVDTQYF	TRBV27	TRBJ2-3	.	.
TGTGCCAGCAGCCTGACTCGCTACGAGCAGTACTTC	CASSLTRYEQYF	TRBV6-1	TRBJ2-7	once	.
TGTGCCAGCAGCGTAGGTCCCCTAGCGGGAGGCAGGGAGCAGTACTTC	CASSVGPLAGGREQYF	TRBV9	TRBJ2-5	.	TRBD2
TGTTCCAGCAGCTTGGGGTCGACAGGGTACGAGCAGTACTTC	CSSSLGSTGYEQYF	TRBV7-9	TRBJ2-7	.	TRBD1
TGTGCCAGCAGTTACCTGGGACTAGCACCCCAGGAGCAGTACTTC	CASSYLGLAPQEQYF	TRBV6-5	TRBJ2-5	.	TRBD2
TGTGCCAGCAGTAAGGACAGGGGCGCTGAAGCTTTCTTT	CASSKDRGAEAFF	TRBV6-5	TRBJ1-1	.	TRBD1
TGTGCCAGCAGCTTACCTAGCGGGAGCACCTACAATGAGCAGTTCTTC	CASSLPSGSTYNEQFF	TRBV7-9	TRBJ2-1	.	TRBD2
TGTGCCACCAACGAGGGTCCCGAGCAGTACTTC	CATNEGPEQYF	TRBV5-4	TRBJ2-7	.	.
TGTGCCAGCAGCACGACTAGCGGGACTCAAGAGACCCAGTACTTC	CASSTTSGTQETQYF	TRBV5-4	TRBJ2-5	.	TRBD2
TGTGCCAGCAGTTACGGATGGGGTAGGGGGACCTACGAGCAGTACTTC	CASSYGWGRGTYEQYF	TRBV6-6	TRBJ2-7	.	.
TGTGCCAGCAGTTTATCAAGACTAGCGGGGGCCTACGAGCAGTACTTC	CASSLSRLAGAYEQYF	TRBV27	TRBJ2-7	.	TRBD2
TGTGCCAGCTCACCGTCAGGGATAGAGACCCAGTACTTC	CASSPSGIETQYF	TRBV18	TRBJ2-5	.	.
TGTGCCATCAACGGGGACAGGGGGCACGAGCAGTACTTC	CAINGDRGHEQYF	TRBV10-3	TRBJ2-7	.	TRBD1
TGCAGCGTTGAAGAGGGAGCACCCTACAATGAGCAGTTCTTC	CSVEEGAPYNEQFF	TRBV29-1	TRBJ2-1	.	.